What follows describes a single TCR beta chain. Its specificity is not known. The data stem from a study of T cell repertoires in cytomegalovirus infection. About the study: It was the public TCR beta signatures that indicated both CMV infection and matching HLA type.

Study findings and constraints: Cumulative public TCR beta family frequency identified carriers of CMV plus the relevant HLA. Dominant in the ex vivo response were TCR beta clonotypes restricted by HLA-C and specific for CMV.

TCRdb reprocessed the reads via MiXCR and lists one record per CDR3 protein. Here the sample spans about 570,000 distinct CDR3 sequences, approximately 40% being singletons. CDR1 and CDR2 from the germline V gene are SGHVS and FNYEAQ. This CDR3 comprises 14 residues. Losses at the gene ends were 5 bases for V and 5 bases for J; bases not matched to a gene: 7. This sequence originates from a human donor in good health (CMV status not recorded). Some clones in this sample may be carry-over from other donors' samples. This chain joins TRBV7-6 and TRBJ2-5, with 8 bases aligning to TRBD1. The source was cultured PBMCs, collected from culture after CMV antigen stimulation. The CDR3 DNA reads as TGTGCCAGCAGCGATGGACAGGGTGTTGAGACCCAGTACTTC. Translating it yields CASSDGQGVETQYF.